One sample yielded the 8 T cell receptor beta chains listed below, sequenced in a study of blood T cell repertoires in COVID-19. Only in-frame clones appear in the TCRdb table, and some are missing; sequencing was by immunoSEQ multiplex PCR. The repertoire has under 200,000 clones, around 89% of them found once; the top ten carry 20% to 30%. The specimen sequenced was peripheral blood. The receptors shown here come from a man aged 60 to 69 with acute or convalescent COVID-19.

The V gene is TRBV12-5, the J gene TRBJ1-1; TRBD1 aligns across 7 bases. Germline CDR1 and CDR2: LGHNT and FRNRAP. V gave up 5 bases and J gave up 0 bases; unmatched junction bases: 15. The CDR3 length is 18 residues. The CDR3 loop is CASGLKIGTVQLNTEAFF. The CDR3 bases are TGTGCTAGTGGTCTGAAAATCGGGACAGTTCAGTTGAACACTGAAGCTTTCTTT.

This clone appeared a few times. This chain joins TRBV29-1 and TRBJ1-1; no clear D gene. Germline V gene lookup returns CDR1 SQVTM and CDR2 ANQGSEA. With 4 bases removed from V and 6 bases from J, the gap between germline ends came to 15 bases. This CDR3 spans 13 amino acids. The CDR3 DNA reads TGCAGCGTTGTAGGTCCAACGAGGGCTGAAGCTTTCTTT. Its translation is CSVVGPTRAEAFF.

The chain recombines TRBV9 with TRBJ1-1; the D gene is possibly TRBD1 (5 bases). Germline V lookup: CDR1 SGDLS, CDR2 YYNGEE. Trimming removed 3 bases at V and 5 bases at J, with 14 bases between. The CDR3 totals 14 residues. This chain's CDR3 is CASSATSGTTEAFF. The CDR3 nucleotides are TGTGCCAGCAGCGCGACCTCGGGGACTACTGAAGCTTTCTTT.

The chain carries TRBV6-5 and TRBJ1-5; 7 bases agree with TRBD1. V was pared by 7 bases and J by 3 bases, with 9 bases of the junction left unmatched. This CDR3 has 15 residues. The germline gives CDR1 MNHEY, CDR2 SVGAGI. The CDR3: CASILFDRDNQPQHF. DNA for the CDR3: TGTGCCAGCATTCTTTTTGACAGGGACAATCAGCCCCAGCATTTT.

This clone has only a few counts. The chain uses TRBV19 and TRBJ1-2, with D tentatively TRBD1 (5 bases). This CDR3 spans 13 amino acids. The ends were cut back, 5 bases at V and 7 bases at J, with 14 bases in the middle. Germline loops: CDR1 LNHDA, CDR2 SQIVND (reference sequence). The CDR3 sequence is CASSADRYAGYTF. The CDR3 nucleotides read TGTGCCAGTAGTGCCGACAGATACGCTGGCTACACCTTC.

The chain recombines TRBV28 with TRBJ1-2, with no clear D. Trimming left V 2 bases short and J 8 bases short, with 12 bases between. Germline V gene lookup returns CDR1 MDHEN and CDR2 SYDVKM. CDR3 size: 13 residues. CDR3 nucleotides: TGTGCCAGCAGTTTAGACCAACTAGAAGGCTACACCTTC. Translating gives CASSLDQLEGYTF.

The chain carries TRBV4-1 and TRBJ2-3, with 8 bases fitting TRBD2. V shed 6 bases, J shed 2 bases, and the junction held 22 bases outside the gene matches. CDR1 and CDR2 (germline): MGHRA, YSYEKL. This CDR3 is 20 amino acids long. The DNA for the CDR3 is TGCGCCAGCAGGCCAAGAAAAGCGGCGAAAAGCGGGAGCTCCACAGATACGCAGTATTTT. Its protein product is CASRPRKAAKSGSSTDTQYF.

This chain joins TRBV7-8 and TRBJ1-2, with 12 bases lining up with TRBD1. V gave up 0 bases and J gave up 6 bases; unmatched junction bases: 14. From germline, CDR1 is SGHVS and CDR2 FQNEAQ. CDR3 length equals 19 residues. The CDR3 nucleotides read TGTGCCAGCAGCTTAGCGCAGGGGGACAGGGGGCGCGGTCAGGATGGCTACACCTTC. It codes for CASSLAQGDRGRGQDGYTF.